Detailed here is one T cell receptor (beta chain). The antigen is unknown. This sample is drawn from a study of vaccination effects on CD4 cells after COVID-19. Viral peptide pools were used in the ViraFEST assay to expand antigen-specific CD4+ T cells, and sequencing came afterward. Subsequent to a culture period of under 11 days, CD4+ T cells were isolated. According to PCR results, the person was infected with SARS-CoV-2 between March and December 2020. All participants had two doses of either the BNT162b2 or mRNA-1273 vaccine. Assay used: immunoSEQ multiplex PCR; TCRdb lists only in-frame clones, some missing. The profile shows roughly 15,000 clones, over 65% of them singletons. Source: CD4+ T cells from PBMCs cultured with SARS-CoV-2 spike peptides, taken after COVID-19 vaccination. The origin of this receptor is a human donor who had a prior SARS-CoV-2 infection.

The CDR3 sequence is CASSRAPSTEAFF. DNA for the CDR3: TGTGCCAGCAGCCGAGCACCGAGCACTGAAGCTTTCTTT. V gene TRBV14 combines with J gene TRBJ1-1, with D unclear. Trimming removed 4 bases at V and 4 bases at J, with 10 bases between. This CDR3 is 13 amino acids long. Looked up from germline, CDR1 is SGHDN and CDR2 is FVKESK. Variable domain in full (rest from reference TRBV14 and TRBJ1-1): EAGVTQFPSHSVIEKGQTVTLRCDPISGHDNLYWYRRVMGKEIKFLLHFVKESKQDESGMPNNRFLAERTGGTYSTLKVQPAELEDSGVYFCASSRAPSTEAFFGQGTRLTVV.